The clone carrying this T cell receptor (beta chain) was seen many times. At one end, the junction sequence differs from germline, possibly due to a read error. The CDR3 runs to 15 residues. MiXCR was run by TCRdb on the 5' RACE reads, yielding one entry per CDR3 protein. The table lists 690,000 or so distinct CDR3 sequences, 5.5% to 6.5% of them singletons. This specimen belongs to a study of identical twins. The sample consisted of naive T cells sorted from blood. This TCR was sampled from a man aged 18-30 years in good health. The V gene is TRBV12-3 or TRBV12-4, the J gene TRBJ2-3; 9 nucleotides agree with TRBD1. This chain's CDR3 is CASSLVGTGIDTQYF. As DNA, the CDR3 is TGTGCCAGCAGCTTAGTGGGGACAGGGATAGATACGCAGTATTTT.